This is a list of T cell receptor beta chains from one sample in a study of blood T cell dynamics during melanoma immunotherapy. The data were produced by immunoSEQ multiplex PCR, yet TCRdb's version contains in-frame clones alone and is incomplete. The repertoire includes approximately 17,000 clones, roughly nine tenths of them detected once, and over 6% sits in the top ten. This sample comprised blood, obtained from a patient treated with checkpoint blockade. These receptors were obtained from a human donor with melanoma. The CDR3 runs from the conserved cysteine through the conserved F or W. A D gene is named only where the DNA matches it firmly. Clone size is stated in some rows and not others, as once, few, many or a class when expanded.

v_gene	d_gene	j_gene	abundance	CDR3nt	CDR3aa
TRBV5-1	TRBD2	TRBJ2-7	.	TGCGCCAGCAGCAGCGGGAGTTACGAGCAGTACTTC	CASSSGSYEQYF
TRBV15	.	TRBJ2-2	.	TGTGCCACCAGCCACTACTGGGCCACTCAAGGCGGGGAGCTGTTTTTT	CATSHYWATQGGELFF
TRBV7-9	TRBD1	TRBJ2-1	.	TGTGCCAGCAGCCCACTCGGGCAGGGGGTCCCTTACAATGAGCAGTTCTTC	CASSPLGQGVPYNEQFF
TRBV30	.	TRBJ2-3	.	TGTGCCTGGAGTGTAGGGAAGGTGACAGATACGCAGTATTTT	CAWSVGKVTDTQYF
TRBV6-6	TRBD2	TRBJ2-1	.	TGTGCCAGCACCCTTCGCCTAGCGGGAGGGTACAATGAGCAGTTCTTC	CASTLRLAGGYNEQFF
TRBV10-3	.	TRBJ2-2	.	TGTGCCATCACTAGGGACGCTAACACCGGGGAGCTGTTTTTT	CAITRDANTGELFF
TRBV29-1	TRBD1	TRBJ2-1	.	TGCAGCGTTCGAACCGGGACAGGGTACAATGAGCAGTTCTTC	CSVRTGTGYNEQFF
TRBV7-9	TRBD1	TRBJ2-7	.	TGTGCCAGCAGCTCCGGACAGGGGTTCAGGAGGGAGCAGTACTTC	CASSSGQGFRREQYF
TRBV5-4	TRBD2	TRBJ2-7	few	TGTGCCAGCAGCCCCGGGACTAGCGGGACTGGCTACGAGCAGTACTTC	CASSPGTSGTGYEQYF
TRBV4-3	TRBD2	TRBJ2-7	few	TGCGCCAGCAGCCAAACCGGGACTAGCGGGAGCGACGAGCAGTACTTC	CASSQTGTSGSDEQYF
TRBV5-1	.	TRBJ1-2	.	TGCGCCAGCAGCTTAGCAAGGGAGCATGGCTACACCTTC	CASSLAREHGYTF
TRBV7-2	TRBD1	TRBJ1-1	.	TGTGCCAGCAGCTTAGGCGGGGCAGGGGGACCCAAAGCTTTCTTT	CASSLGGAGGPKAFF
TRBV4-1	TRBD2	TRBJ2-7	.	TGCGCCAGCAGCCAAGATCGACTAGCGGGAGCAGAATTCTCCTACGAGCAGTACTTC	CASSQDRLAGAEFSYEQYF
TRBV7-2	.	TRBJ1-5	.	TGTGCCAGCACGTGGGGGGCCCATCAGCCCCAGCATTTT	CASTWGAHQPQHF
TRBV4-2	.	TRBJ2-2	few	TGTGCCAGCAGCCAGGCAACCAACACCGGGGAGCTGTTTTTT	CASSQATNTGELFF
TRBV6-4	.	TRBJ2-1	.	TGTGCCAGCAGTGACGAGGGCGGGCCTAACAATGAGCAGTTCTTC	CASSDEGGPNNEQFF
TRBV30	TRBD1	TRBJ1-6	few	TGTGCCTGGACCGAGGGACAGGACGGTTCACCCCTCCACTTT	CAWTEGQDGSPLHF
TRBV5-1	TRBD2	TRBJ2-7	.	TGCGCCAGCATCACAGCGGGAGGGCCTTTGTCCTCCTACGAGCAGTACTTC	CASITAGGPLSSYEQYF
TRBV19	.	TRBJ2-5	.	TGTGCCAGTAGTATAGAGCGGGACAACCAAGAGACCCAGTACTTC	CASSIERDNQETQYF
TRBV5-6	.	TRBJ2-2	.	TGTGCCAGCAGCATTAGCGGAAACACCGGGGAGCTGTTTTTT	CASSISGNTGELFF
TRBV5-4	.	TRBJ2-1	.	TGTGCCAGCAGCTTGGCGGCCCCCACGGACGAGCAGTTCTTC	CASSLAAPTDEQFF
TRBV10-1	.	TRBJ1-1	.	TGCGCCAGCGGGGTGGCAGGGACCGAAGCTTTCTTT	CASGVAGTEAFF
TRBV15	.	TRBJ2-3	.	TGTGCCACCACGACCACAGCTAGCACAGATACGCAGTATTTT	CATTTTASTDTQYF
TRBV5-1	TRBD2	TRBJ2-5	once	TGCGCCAGCAGCCCGATAGCGGGAGGGCCCCAAGAGACCCAGTACTTC	CASSPIAGGPQETQYF
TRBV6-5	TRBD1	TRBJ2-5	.	TGTGCCAGCAGGTCGACAGGGGTCCAAGAGACCCAGTACTTC	CASRSTGVQETQYF
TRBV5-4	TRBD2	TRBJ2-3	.	TGTGCCAGCAGCTTGGGAGGCGGGAGTGGCACAGATACGCAGTATTTT	CASSLGGGSGTDTQYF
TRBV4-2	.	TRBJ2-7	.	TGTGCCAGCAGCTTCAGCGGGCCTCCATCCTACGAGCAGTACTTC	CASSFSGPPSYEQYF
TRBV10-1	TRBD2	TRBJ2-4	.	TGCGCCAGCAGTGAGTCGGCTAGCGGTAAAAACATTCAGTACTTC	CASSESASGKNIQYF
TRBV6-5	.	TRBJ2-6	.	TGTGCCAGCACCGGGGACATCTCTGGGGCCAACGTCCTGACTTTC	CASTGDISGANVLTF
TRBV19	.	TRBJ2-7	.	TGTGCCAGTAGTCCAACCCTCATGGGCGAGCAGTACTTC	CASSPTLMGEQYF
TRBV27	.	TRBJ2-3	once	TGTGCCAGCAGTTGGGACGGCGGGACAGATACGCAGTATTTT	CASSWDGGTDTQYF
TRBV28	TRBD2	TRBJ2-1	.	TGTGCCAGCAGCCAGACTAGCGGGAGAACAATCGATGAGCAGTTCTTC	CASSQTSGRTIDEQFF
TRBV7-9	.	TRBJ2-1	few	TGTGCCAGCAGCCAGGGGGAGGGAGACTACAATGAGCAGTTCTTC	CASSQGEGDYNEQFF
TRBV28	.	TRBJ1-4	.	TGTGCCAGCAGTCCCCTGGAACTCGGGTTTAATGAAAAACTGTTTTTT	CASSPLELGFNEKLFF
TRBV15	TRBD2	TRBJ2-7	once	TGTGCCACCAGCAGGATCGGACTAGCAAGGGAGCAGTACTTC	CATSRIGLAREQYF
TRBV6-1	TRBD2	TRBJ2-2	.	TGTGCCAGCAGTGGACTAGCGGGAGAGGAAGCCGGGGAGCTGTTTTTT	CASSGLAGEEAGELFF
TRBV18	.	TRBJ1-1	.	TGTGCCAGCTCAGGGTTTTGGCACACTGAAGCTTTCTTT	CASSGFWHTEAFF
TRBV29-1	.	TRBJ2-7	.	TGCAGCGTTGAAGAAGGGGGCGGCGGGACCGAGCAGTACTTC	CSVEEGGGGTEQYF
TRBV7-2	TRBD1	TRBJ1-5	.	TGTGCCAGCCAGACAGGGGTTCAGCCCCAGCATTTT	CASQTGVQPQHF
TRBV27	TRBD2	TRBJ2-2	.	TGTGCCAGCAGTTGGACTAGTTTGGGCGGGGAGCTGTTTTTT	CASSWTSLGGELFF
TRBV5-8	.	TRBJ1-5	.	TGTGCCAGCAGCTTGCGGGATCAGCCCCAGCATTTT	CASSLRDQPQHF
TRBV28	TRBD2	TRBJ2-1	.	TGTGCCAGCAGTTCTAGCGGGTTCGACTCCTACAATGAGCAGTTCTTC	CASSSSGFDSYNEQFF
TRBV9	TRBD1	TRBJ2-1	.	TGTGCCAGCAGCGTACGGGTAACTCGGACAGGGTTGGGCTCCTACAATGAGCAGTTCTTC	CASSVRVTRTGLGSYNEQFF
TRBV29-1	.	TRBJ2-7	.	TGCAGCGGAAGCGACAGATCCTACGAGCAGTACTTC	CSGSDRSYEQYF
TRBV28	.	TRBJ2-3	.	TGTGCCAGCAGGGGGGGAGATACGCAGTATTTT	CASRGGDTQYF
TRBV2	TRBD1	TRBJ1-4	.	TGTGCCAGCAGTGAAGTGAGGACAGGGGGTAATGAAAAACTGTTTTTT	CASSEVRTGGNEKLFF
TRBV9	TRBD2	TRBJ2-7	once	TGTGCCAGCAGCGTTGGGCTAGCGGGGACCTACGAGCAGTACTTC	CASSVGLAGTYEQYF